This T cell receptor beta chain was sequenced for a study of graft-versus-host responses after intestinal transplantation. Study details: Grafts that recipients had were multivisceral, liver-intestinal, or isolated intestinal transplants.

Study-wide results and limits: Graft-versus-host to host-versus-graft clonal ratios in allografts were high in patients with graft-donor T cell macrochimerism. Circulating GvH clone levels at their peak were associated with HvG declines (early post-transplant). Analysis identified GvH clones in recipient marrow, with some appearing first in ileum or blood.

Points on this clone: Its antigen is still unknown.

Assay: immunoSEQ multiplex PCR; the TCRdb copy retains only in-frame clones and omits some. This sample has approximately 130,000 clones, with roughly nine tenths found just once. The specimen comprised unstimulated CD4+ T cells sorted from spleen or lymph node cells, sampled before intestinal transplant. This receptor was identified in a human donor who received an intestinal transplant.

The CDR3 loop is CASSLSAGGLVYEQYF. In nucleotides, the CDR3 is TGTGCCAGCAGCTTGTCAGCAGGGGGATTGGTCTACGAGCAGTACTTC. The chain is built from TRBV5-6 and TRBJ2-7, with 7 bases fitting TRBD1. Germline CDR1 SGHDT, CDR2 YYEEEE. The trim removed 1 base at V and 3 bases at J, leaving 10 bases unmatched. The CDR3 is 16 amino acids.